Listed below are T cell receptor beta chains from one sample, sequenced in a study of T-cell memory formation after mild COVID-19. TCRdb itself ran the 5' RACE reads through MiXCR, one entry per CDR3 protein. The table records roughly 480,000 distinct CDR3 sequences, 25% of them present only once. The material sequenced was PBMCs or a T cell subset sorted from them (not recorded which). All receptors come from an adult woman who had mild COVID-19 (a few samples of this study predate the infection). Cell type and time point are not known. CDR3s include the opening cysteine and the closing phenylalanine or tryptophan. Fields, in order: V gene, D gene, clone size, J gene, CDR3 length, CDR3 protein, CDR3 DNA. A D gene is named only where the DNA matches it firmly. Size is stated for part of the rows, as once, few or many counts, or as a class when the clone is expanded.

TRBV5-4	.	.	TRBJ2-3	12	CATHRGTDTQYF	TGTGCCACCCACAGGGGCACAGATACGCAGTATTTT
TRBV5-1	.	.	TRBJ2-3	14	CASSPGTPTDTQYF	TGCGCCAGCAGTCCCGGGACTCCCACAGATACGCAGTATTTT
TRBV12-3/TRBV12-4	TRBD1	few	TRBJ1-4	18	CASSPWGRGLSGDEKLFF	TGTGCCAGCAGCCCGTGGGGCAGGGGGCTCTCAGGGGATGAAAAACTGTTTTTT
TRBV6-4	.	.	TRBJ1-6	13	CASSDDGNSPLHF	TGTGCCAGCAGTGACGACGGGAATTCACCCCTCCACTTT
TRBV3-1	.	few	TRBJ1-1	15	CASSPGGGRSSEAFF	TGTGCCAGCAGCCCCGGGGGGGGCAGGTCGTCTGAAGCTTTCTTT
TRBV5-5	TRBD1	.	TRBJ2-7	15	CASSLGQGRSYEQYF	TGTGCCAGCAGCCTTGGACAGGGTAGGTCCTACGAGCAGTACTTC
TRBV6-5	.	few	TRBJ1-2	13	CASSYSRVGGYTF	TGTGCCAGCAGTTACTCGAGAGTGGGGGGCTACACCTTC
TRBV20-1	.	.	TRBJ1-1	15	CSARTGARVMDEAFF	TGCAGTGCTAGAACGGGGGCGCGGGTCATGGATGAAGCTTTCTTT
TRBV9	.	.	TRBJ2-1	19	CASSVASWDALSSYNEQFF	TGTGCCAGCAGCGTAGCTAGCTGGGACGCGCTAAGCTCCTACAATGAGCAGTTCTTC
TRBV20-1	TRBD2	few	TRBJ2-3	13	CSAPGGPTDTQYF	TGCAGTGCTCCGGGAGGGCCCACAGATACGCAGTATTTT
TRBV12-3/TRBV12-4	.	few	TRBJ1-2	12	CASRTVAYGYTF	TGTGCCAGCAGGACAGTCGCCTATGGCTACACCTTC
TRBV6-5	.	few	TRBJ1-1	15	CASSYEVQGRTEAFF	TGTGCCAGCAGTTATGAGGTACAGGGAAGGACTGAAGCTTTCTTT
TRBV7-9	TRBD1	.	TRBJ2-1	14	CASRLGQGYNEQFF	TGTGCCAGCAGGCTGGGACAGGGGTACAATGAGCAGTTCTTC
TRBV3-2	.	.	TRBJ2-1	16	CASSQTTSCSYNEQFF	TGTGCCAGCAGCCAAACTACTAGCTGCTCCTACAATGAGCAGTTCTTC
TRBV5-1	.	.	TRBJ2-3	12	CASRIGVDTQYF	TGCGCCAGCAGGATCGGAGTAGATACGCAGTATTTT
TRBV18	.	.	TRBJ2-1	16	CASSGGPRSTSNEQFF	TGTGCCAGCTCGGGGGGGCCCCGTTCGACCTCCAATGAGCAGTTCTTC
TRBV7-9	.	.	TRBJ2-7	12	CASSLAWHEQYF	TGTGCCAGCAGCTTAGCTTGGCACGAGCAGTACTTC
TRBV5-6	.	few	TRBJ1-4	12	CASSFGRQPLFF	TGTGCCAGCAGCTTCGGGAGACAACCTCTGTTTTTT
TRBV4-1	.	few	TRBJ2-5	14	CASSQFGVEETQYF	TGCGCCAGCAGCCAGTTCGGGGTTGAAGAGACCCAGTACTTC
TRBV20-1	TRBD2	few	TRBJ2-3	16	CSAAGGPSGSSDTQYF	TGCAGTGCTGCGGGGGGTCCTAGCGGGAGTTCAGATACGCAGTATTTT
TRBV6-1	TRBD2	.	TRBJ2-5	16	CASSFLAESLGGTQYF	TGTGCCAGCAGCTTTCTAGCGGAGAGCTTGGGTGGGACCCAGTACTTC
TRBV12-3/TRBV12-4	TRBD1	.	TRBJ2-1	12	CASRTGGYEQFF	TGTGCCAGTCGGACAGGGGGTTATGAGCAGTTCTTC
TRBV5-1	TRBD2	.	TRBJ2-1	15	CASSSGLAGEKEQFF	TGCGCCAGCAGCTCCGGACTAGCGGGGGAGAAGGAGCAGTTCTTC
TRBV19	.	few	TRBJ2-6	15	CASGAESSGANVLTF	TGTGCCAGTGGGGCAGAGAGCTCTGGGGCCAACGTCCTGACTTTC
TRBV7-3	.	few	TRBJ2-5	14	CAVSPGAAQETQYF	TGTGCCGTCAGCCCTGGGGCAGCTCAAGAGACCCAGTACTTC